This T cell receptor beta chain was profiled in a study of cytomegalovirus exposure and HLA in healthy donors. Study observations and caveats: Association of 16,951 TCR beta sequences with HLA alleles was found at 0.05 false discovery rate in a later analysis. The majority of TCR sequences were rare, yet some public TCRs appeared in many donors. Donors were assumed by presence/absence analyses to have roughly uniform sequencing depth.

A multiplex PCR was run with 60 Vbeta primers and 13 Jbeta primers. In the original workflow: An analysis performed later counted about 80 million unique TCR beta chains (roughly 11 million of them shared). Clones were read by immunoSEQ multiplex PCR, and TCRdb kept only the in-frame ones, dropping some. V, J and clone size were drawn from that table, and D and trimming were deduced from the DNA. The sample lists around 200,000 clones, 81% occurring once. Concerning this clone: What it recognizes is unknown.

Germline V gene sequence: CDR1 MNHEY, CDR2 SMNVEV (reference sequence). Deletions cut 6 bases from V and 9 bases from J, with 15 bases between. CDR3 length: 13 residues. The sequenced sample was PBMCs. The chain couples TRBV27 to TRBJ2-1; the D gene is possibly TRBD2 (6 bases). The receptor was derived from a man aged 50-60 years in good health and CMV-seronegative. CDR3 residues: CASSAGLRIEQFF. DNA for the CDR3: TGTGCCAGCAGCGCGGGACTCCGAATTGAGCAGTTCTTC.